This T cell receptor beta chain was profiled in a study of memory CD8 T cells in hepatitis C reinfection. As for the study in general: Reinfection meant HCV RNA positivity after two negatives ≥60 days apart. Between 3 and 8 weeks after reinfection detection, peak samples were drawn. Study findings and constraints: Only a few donors prevented definitive conclusions about public clonotypes.

The germline V gene has CDR1 LNHDA and CDR2 SQIVND (reference sequence). This CDR3 spans 14 amino acids. With regard to this clone: Antigen specificity is unknown. An end of the junction does not agree with germline; a read error may underlie this.

TCRdb keeps only in-frame clones here, not all; method: immunoSEQ multiplex PCR. This sample carries 44,000 or so clones, around nine tenths of them seen once, and the ten largest clones take approximately 1.2%. Documented time point: peak reinfection, 3 to 8 weeks after reinfection detection. No in vitro expansion preceded TCR sequencing of the sorted cells. A couple of donors provided sorted CD3+ CD8+ CD45RO- naive CD8 T cells at all three reinfection time points. This TCR was sampled from a man between 18 and 29 years old with hepatitis C virus infection. The chain has TRBV19 and TRBJ1-5; 8 bases match TRBD1. Specimen: naive CD8+ T cells sorted from blood. The DNA of the CDR3 is TGTGCCAGTAGTCTAGGACAGGGCAATCAGTCCCAGCATTTT. Translation gives CASSLGQGNQSQHF.